This TCR beta chain was profiled in a study of technical replicates of blood from several donors. Clones were sequenced by immunoSEQ multiplex PCR, and TCRdb holds only the in-frame ones, with some missing. Seen here are approximately 70,000 clones, around 97% observed once, and the top ten hold approximately 0.21%. After removal of 6 bases from V and 0 bases from J, the junction contained 2 bases not matched to a gene. This CDR3 has 14 residues. Germline V lookup: CDR1 MNHEY, CDR2 SVGAGI. The origin of this receptor is a human donor in good health. What was sequenced was T cells isolated from PBMCs. The chain combines TRBV6-5 with TRBJ1-3; 7 bases are a match to TRBD1. CDR3 DNA sequence: TGTGCCAGCAGCAGGACAGGCTCTGGAAACACCATATATTTT. Protein: CASSRTGSGNTIYF.